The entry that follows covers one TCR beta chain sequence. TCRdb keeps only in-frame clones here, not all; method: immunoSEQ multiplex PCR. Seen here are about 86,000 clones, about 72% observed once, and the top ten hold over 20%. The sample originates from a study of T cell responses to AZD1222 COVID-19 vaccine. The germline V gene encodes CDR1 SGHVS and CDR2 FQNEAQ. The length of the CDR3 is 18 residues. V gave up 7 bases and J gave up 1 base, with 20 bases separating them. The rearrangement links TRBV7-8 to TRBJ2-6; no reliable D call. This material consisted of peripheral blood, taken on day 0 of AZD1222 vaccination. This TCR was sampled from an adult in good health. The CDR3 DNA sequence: TGTGCCAGCACCCCGATCGGCGGCGTGTCGTCTGGGGCCAACGTCCTGACTTTC. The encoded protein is CASTPIGGVSSGANVLTF.